Following are 5 T cell receptor beta chains from one sample sequenced in a study of control samples from healthy donors and cancer patients. Generated by immunoSEQ multiplex PCR, the TCRdb table keeps only in-frame clones and is missing some. The sample lists roughly 180,000 clones, 90% to 95% seen once, with approximately 4% in the top ten. Sequenced: blood. These TCRs come from a woman aged 60-70 years in good health.

The V call is TRBV4-3, the J call TRBJ2-7; 7 bases are shared with TRBD1. Looked up from germline, CDR1 is LGHNA and CDR2 is YSLEER. With V trimmed by 1 base and J by 5 bases, 11 bases remained unmatched. There are 16 residues in the CDR3. The DNA of the CDR3 is TGCGCCAGCAGCCAAGCCCCGGGACAGTCATCGCACGAGCAGTACTTC. Its protein product is CASSQAPGQSSHEQYF.

This chain joins TRBV27 and TRBJ2-1, with D unresolved. Between the trimmed V and J ends, which lost 7 bases and 7 bases, there was a span of 8 bases. This CDR3 has 11 amino acids. CDR1 and CDR2 from the germline V gene are MNHEY and SMNVEV (reference sequence). The CDR3 here is CASTLGNEQFF. The CDR3 DNA reads as TGTGCCAGCACGCTTGGGAATGAGCAGTTCTTC.

The chain combines TRBV19 with TRBJ2-5, with TRBD1 as a possible D gene (6 bases). Germline V gene data show CDR1 as LNHDA and CDR2 as SQIVND (reference sequence). The CDR3 totals 16 residues. V lost 3 bases and J lost 1, with 15 bases in between. The chain's CDR3 is CASSIYGTLTQETQYF. In nucleotides, the CDR3 is TGTGCCAGTAGTATTTACGGGACACTAACCCAAGAGACCCAGTACTTC.

The sample holds one count of this clone. V is TRBV5-4 and J is TRBJ2-7; 11 nucleotides match TRBD2. Germline-derived CDR1 and CDR2 are SGHNT and YYREEE (reference sequence). Trimming cost V 2 bases and J 0 bases; bases outside gene matches: 1. There are 15 residues in the CDR3. The CDR3 loop reads CASSFSGGVSYEQYF. CDR3 in DNA: TGTGCCAGCAGCTTTAGCGGGGGGGTCTCCTACGAGCAGTACTTC.

The CDR3 DNA reads TGTGCCTGGAGTTTCAGGGGGCGAAGGGTAGAGGGCTACACCTTC. It is translated as CAWSFRGRRVEGYTF. The chain joins TRBV30 to TRBJ1-2; 8 bases fit TRBD1. CDR1 is GTSNPN and CDR2 is SVGIG in the germline V gene (reference sequence). The ends lost 2 bases at V and 8 bases at J; junction bases unmatched: 13. The CDR3 contains 15 residues. Looking up the rest from reference TRBV30 and TRBJ1-2 gives the full variable domain: SQTIHQWPATLVQPVGSPLSLECTVEGTSNPNLYWYRQAAGRGLQLLFYSVGIGQISSEVPQNLSASRPQDRQFILSSKKLLLSDSGFYLCAWSFRGRRVEGYTFGSGTRLTVV.